This T cell receptor beta chain was identified during a study of blood T cell repertoires in COVID-19. As originally analysed: Reference gene primer amplification gave estimated nucleated cell counts. Assay used: immunoSEQ multiplex PCR; TCRdb lists only in-frame clones, some missing. Clone size and V and J calls were adopted from that table, with D and trimming inferred from the DNA. Of more than 45,000 clones listed, under 90% are singletons. The germline CDR1 and CDR2 sequences are SGHTA and FQGNSA. CDR3 length: 18 amino acids. Germline trimming cut 5 bases from V and 2 bases from J; bases unmatched to any gene: 14.

The receptor was derived from a man between 65 and 85 years old with acute or convalescent COVID-19. The chain carries TRBV7-2 and TRBJ1-5; 8 nucleotides agree with TRBD1. Sequencing input: peripheral blood. CDR3 in amino acids: CASSLRGTGLVGNQPQHF. CDR3 DNA: TGTGCCAGCAGCCTGAGAGGGACAGGTTTGGTTGGCAATCAGCCCCAGCATTTT.